These T cell receptor beta chains were read from a single sample in a study of shared clonotypes between healthy human individuals. The protocol was immunoSEQ multiplex PCR, while the TCRdb copy is restricted to in-frame clones and leaves out a portion. The sample shows more than 1,200,000 clones, approximately 98.5% of them seen only once. The source material was naive CD4+ T cells sorted from blood. The receptors were sampled from a man in his thirties or forties in good health. Both conserved end residues are part of each CDR3. A D gene is named only where the DNA matches it firmly. The size entry is marked missing in some rows and otherwise reads once, few, many or a size class.

size: NA
V: TRBV29-1
J: TRBJ2-1
D: TRBD1
CDR3: CSTRQGRSEQFF
DNA: TGCAGCACCCGACAGGGTAGGAGTGAGCAGTTCTTC

size: NA
V: TRBV5-1
J: TRBJ2-1
D: TRBD1
CDR3: CASSLPGQGQTGQFF
DNA: TGCGCCAGCAGCTTACCGGGACAGGGTCAAACTGGGCAGTTCTTC

size: NA
V: TRBV7-2
J: TRBJ2-2
D: NA
CDR3: CASSSQRGSGELFF
DNA: TGTGCCAGCAGCTCCCAGAGGGGATCCGGGGAGCTGTTTTTT

size: NA
V: TRBV2
J: TRBJ2-7
D: NA
CDR3: CASKYRIYEQYF
DNA: TGTGCCAGCAAATATCGGATCTACGAGCAGTACTTC

size: NA
V: TRBV30
J: TRBJ2-7
D: NA
CDR3: CAWSLDRVSSYEQYF
DNA: TGTGCCTGGAGCCTGGACAGAGTCAGCTCCTACGAGCAGTACTTC

size: NA
V: TRBV7-8
J: TRBJ2-4
D: TRBD1
CDR3: CASSLAWSGGDPEDF
DNA: TGTGCCAGCAGCTTAGCGTGGTCAGGGGGCGACCCTGAGGACTTC

size: NA
V: TRBV5-4
J: TRBJ2-1
D: TRBD2
CDR3: CASSIGLAGGEQFF
DNA: TGTGCCAGCAGCATCGGACTAGCGGGTGGTGAGCAGTTCTTC

size: NA
V: TRBV2
J: TRBJ2-2
D: TRBD2
CDR3: CASRTPGGSGELFF
DNA: TGTGCCAGCAGGACCCCGGGGGGTTCCGGGGAGCTGTTTTTT

size: NA
V: TRBV5-1
J: TRBJ2-5
D: NA
CDR3: CASSWGPTTYQETQYF
DNA: TGCGCCAGCAGCTGGGGCCCTACCACGTACCAAGAGACCCAGTACTTC

size: once
V: TRBV7-3
J: TRBJ2-7
D: TRBD2
CDR3: CASSYGLAYEQYF
DNA: TGTGCCAGCAGCTACGGACTAGCCTACGAGCAGTACTTC

size: NA
V: TRBV5-1
J: TRBJ2-2
D: NA
CDR3: CASSMALGRDTGELFF
DNA: TGCGCCAGCAGCATGGCCTTGGGGAGAGACACCGGGGAGCTGTTTTTT

size: NA
V: TRBV27
J: TRBJ1-2
D: NA
CDR3: CASRPGGQLGYTF
DNA: TGTGCCAGCAGACCCGGCGGACAGCTTGGCTACACCTTC

size: NA
V: TRBV6-6
J: TRBJ2-7
D: NA
CDR3: CASSSATYEQYF
DNA: TGTGCCAGCAGTAGCGCAACCTACGAGCAGTACTTC